This T cell receptor beta chain derives from a study of blood T cell repertoires in COVID-19. Study as a whole: Sites in the United States, Italy and Spain provided acute and convalescent COVID-19 samples. T cells, B-cell-depleted T cells, or PBMCs provided the cDNA or gDNA that served as material.

This clone was recorded only once. Germline lookup yields CDR1 MNHEY and CDR2 SMNVEV (reference sequence). Trimming pared 5 bases from V and 5 bases from J, leaving 15 bases between. The CDR3 has 14 amino acids. Study processing details: The assay estimated nucleated cells by amplifying reference gene primers. Assay used: immunoSEQ multiplex PCR; TCRdb lists only in-frame clones, some missing. V and J calls and clone size come straight from that table; D and trimming were deduced from the DNA. The repertoire consists of approximately 210,000 clones, with approximately 78% occurring once and the leading ten covering about 12%.

The receptor's source is a woman between 40 and 55 years old with acute or convalescent COVID-19. The specimen sequenced was peripheral blood. The V call is TRBV27, the J call TRBJ1-1; D not certain. CDR3 in amino acids: CASSEHGRKTEAFF. For the CDR3, the DNA is TGTGCCAGCAGTGAACACGGGAGGAAGACTGAAGCTTTCTTT.